This TCR beta chain was documented in a study of siplizumab effects on memory and regulatory T cells. The study's findings and limits: Only a minority of proliferating CD4+ or CD8+ clones had an assignable naive or memory phenotype, with roughly 75-95% lacking one.

This clone was counted only a few times. Its matching antigen is unknown. Coculturing at 37°C lasted about six days for the mixed lymphocyte reaction cells. Germline loops: CDR1 SGHNT, CDR2 YENEEA. The V end was cut by 5 bases, the J end by 5 bases, with 13 bases between. The CDR3 runs 13 residues. Sequencing was performed with immunoSEQ multiplex PCR; in TCRdb, only in-frame clones are kept and a portion is missing. The sample has 15,000 to 20,000 clones, under 55% seen once; the top ten hold around 5.1%. The source material was CFSE-low (dividing) CD4+ T cells sorted from an allogeneic mixed lymphocyte reaction. This clonotype was sampled from a human donor in good health; the cells came from an allogeneic mixed lymphocyte reaction. V is TRBV11-3 and J is TRBJ2-7, with a weak D call TRBD2 (6 bases). This CDR3 reads CASSPPGVNEQYF. CDR3 nucleotide sequence: TGTGCCAGCAGCCCCCCGGGGGTGAACGAGCAGTACTTC.